The 5 T cell receptor beta chains below all came from one sample that was sequenced in a study of T cells after yellow fever vaccination. One entry per CDR3 protein, called by TCRdb with MiXCR from the 5' RACE reads. The sample yields some 600,000 distinct CDR3 sequences, approximately 13% seen once. The sequencing here drew on PBMCs, taken on the day of the yellow fever booster vaccination. All receptors derive from a man aged 25-40 years who received the YFV17D yellow fever vaccine.

This sequence joins TRBV12-3 or TRBV12-4 and TRBJ2-2, with TRBD2 matching 12 bases. Losses at the gene ends were 6 bases for V and 7 bases for J; bases not matched to a gene: 6. CDR3 length: 15 residues. CDR3 bases: TGTGCCAGCAGCGCTGGACTAGCGGGACTCGGGGAGCTGTTTTTT. Protein: CASSAGLAGLGELFF.

This clonotype has a handful of counts. This chain uses TRBV5-6 with TRBJ2-1; 11 bases are shared with TRBD2. Per germline, CDR1 SGHDT and CDR2 YYEEEE. This CDR3 contains 18 residues. The ends lost 4 bases at V and 8 bases at J; junction bases unmatched: 17. CDR3 region: CASSLAAFSGRAVDEQFF. CDR3 DNA: TGTGCCAGCAGCCTCGCCGCCTTTAGCGGGAGGGCCGTCGATGAGCAGTTCTTC. Looking up the rest from reference TRBV5-6 and TRBJ2-1 gives the full variable domain: DAGVTQSPTHLIKTRGQQVTLRCSPKSGHDTVSWYQQALGQGPQFIFQYYEEEERQRGNFPDRFSGHQFPNYSSELNVNALLLGDSALYLCASSLAAFSGRAVDEQFFGPGTRLTVL.

The V call is TRBV7-9, the J call TRBJ2-7, with D perhaps matching TRBD1 or TRBD2 (5 bases each). Trimming took off 5 bases at V and 6 bases at J, with 17 bases between the two ends. Germline V gene sequence: CDR1 SEHNR, CDR2 FQNEAQ (reference sequence). The CDR3 covers 14 residues. CDR3 sequence: CASSPRWGIVEQYF. For the CDR3, the DNA is TGTGCCAGCAGCCCACGATGGGGGATTGTCGAGCAGTACTTC.

The sample holds a few counts of this clonotype. The chain uses TRBV19 and TRBJ2-1; TRBD1 aligns across 10 bases. The V and J ends lost 0 bases and 4 bases, in that order; junction bases with no gene match: 3. The CDR3 extends over 16 amino acids. Per germline, CDR1 LNHDA and CDR2 SQIVND (reference sequence). The CDR3 bases are TGTGCCAGTAGTATAGATCGACAGGGGGCATACAATGAGCAGTTCTTC. Amino acids: CASSIDRQGAYNEQFF.

The CDR3 protein is CSASGSTGDIQEGQYF. The CDR3 DNA sequence: TGCAGTGCTAGTGGTTCTACAGGGGATATACAGGAGGGCCAGTACTTC. The chain uses TRBV20-1 and TRBJ2-5; perhaps TRBD1 as D (7 bases). Germline CDR1 DFQATT, CDR2 SNEGSKA (reference sequence). The CDR3 runs to 16 residues. Trimming shortened V by 3 bases and J by 10 bases, and 27 bases separated the two germline ends.